This T cell receptor beta chain was captured in a study of T cell clonality in common variable immunodeficiency. This clone was counted at least ten times. Its antigen remains unknown. The missing CDR3 end, 3 residues past where the read stops, is filled in from the germline J gene. Study findings and constraints: CVID subjects had higher TCRbeta clonality than healthy controls, most marked in about a third. CVID subjects shared fewer TCRbeta clones than healthy controls did. Common variable immunodeficiency TCR beta sequences reportedly had fewer deletions and N-nucleotide insertions.

Germline V lookup: CDR1 SGHRS, CDR2 YFSETQ. The CDR3 sequence is 14 residues long. Trimming removed 2 bases at V and 0 bases at J, with 8 bases between. Sequencing used immunoSEQ multiplex PCR; TCRdb keeps in-frame clones, though not all of them. Observed in the sample are 15,000 to 20,000 clones, none of them singletons. This receptor was taken from a human donor with common variable immunodeficiency. This sequence joins TRBV5-1 and TRBJ1-1; no firm D call. Sequenced input: peripheral blood mononuclear cells. CDR3 in amino acids: CASSLDILNTEAFF. Incomplete CDR3 DNA: TGCGCCAGCAGCTTAGACATTTTGAACACTGAA. The variable domain in full, completed from reference TRBV5-1 and TRBJ1-1, reads KAGVTQTPRYLIKTRGQQVTLSCSPISGHRSVSWYQQTPGQGLQFLFEYFSETQRNKGNFPGRFSGRQFSNSRSEMNVSTLELGDSALYLCASSLDILNTEAFFGQGTRLTVV.